These 22 T cell receptor beta chains were all obtained from the same sample, sequenced in a study of T cell clonality in common variable immunodeficiency. Study results and caveats: In common variable immunodeficiency, TCR beta chains reportedly carried fewer deletions and N-nucleotide insertions.

Using immunoSEQ multiplex PCR, the repertoire was profiled, and TCRdb retains in-frame clones only, with some absent. The sample has some 17,000 clones, none seen only once. No antigen has been assigned to these receptors. Specimen: peripheral blood mononuclear cells. All receptors come from a human donor with common variable immunodeficiency.

This clone came up many times. The read terminates 3 residues before the CDR3 end, so the remaining end is supplied by the germline J gene. The rearrangement links TRBV29-1 to TRBJ2-1; 11 nucleotides line up with TRBD2. The germline CDR1 and CDR2 sequences are SQVTM and ANQGSEA. Germline trimming cut 5 bases from V and 4 bases from J; bases unmatched to any gene: 16. The CDR3 has 18 residues. The CDR3 DNA, read in part, is TGCAGCGTTATCCCAGGACTAGCGGGCGAAGGGGTTTACAATGAG. It encodes CSVIPGLAGEGVYNE. From start to end, the CDR3 is CSVIPGLAGEGVYNEQFF.

The table lists this clone with many counts. The read falls 3 residues short of the CDR3 end, and the missing part is taken from the germline J gene. This sequence joins TRBV29-1 and TRBJ1-3; 8 nucleotides align to TRBD1. Germline CDR1 is SQVTM and CDR2 is ANQGSEA. The CDR3 loop spans 15 amino acids. Trimming at V came to 5 bases and at J to 0 bases, leaving 6 bases not matched to a gene. The CDR3 here is CSVLTDRASGNTIYF. The covered CDR3 bases are TGCAGCGTTCTTACGGACAGGGCCTCTGGAAACACC. The entire variable domain, with the rest obtained from reference TRBV29-1 and TRBJ1-3, is as follows: SAVISQKPSRDICQRGTSLTIQCQVDSQVTMMFWYRQQPGQSLTLIATANQGSEATYESGFVIDKFPISRPNLTFSTLTVSNMSPEDSSIYLCSVLTDRASGNTIYFGEGSWLTVV.

This clone appeared a few times. The DNA ends 3 residues before the CDR3 does, and the rest of the CDR3 is filled in from the germline J gene. This chain uses TRBV10-2 with TRBJ1-6; D is perhaps TRBD1 (6 bases). The germline gives CDR1 WSHSY, CDR2 SAAADI. V shed 6 bases and J shed 2 bases, with 11 bases lying between them. The CDR3 runs to 15 residues. Partial CDR3 DNA: TGCGCCAGCAGGCTACAGGGAGCCTATAATTCACCC. Translation gives CASRLQGAYNSP. The full-length CDR3 reads as CASRLQGAYNSPLHF.

This clone appeared many times. The read is 3 residues too short to cover the CDR3 end, so that end is filled in from the germline J gene. The chain is built from TRBV10-3 and TRBJ2-3, with D tentatively TRBD2 (5 bases). Trimming pared 5 bases from V and 2 bases from J, leaving 17 bases between. Germline V gene sequence: CDR1 ENHRY, CDR2 SYGVKD. This CDR3 is 16 amino acids long. CDR3 residues: CAISFRAGAPTDTQYF. Incomplete CDR3 DNA: TGTGCCATCAGTTTCCGGGCGGGCGCCCCCACAGATACG.

This clone showed up just a few times. The CDR3 end is not reached by the read, which stops 3 residues before it; the germline J gene fills it in. The chain has TRBV7-6 and TRBJ1-2; 9 positions agree with TRBD1. The germline V gene encodes CDR1 SGHVS and CDR2 FNYEAQ. Losses at the gene ends were 3 bases for V and 4 bases for J; bases not matched to a gene: 0. CDR3 length equals 13 residues. The CDR3 is CASSLGQGYGYTF. Partial CDR3 DNA: TGTGCCAGCAGCTTGGGACAGGGCTATGGC.

Remarks on this clone: Compared with germline, one end of the junction differs, possibly owing to a read error. The read is 3 residues too short to cover the CDR3 end, so that end is filled in from the germline J gene. The gene calls are TRBV19 and TRBJ1-2; the match to TRBD1 covers 9 bases. The CDR3 runs to 15 residues. Germline CDR1 and CDR2: LNHDA and SQIVND (reference sequence). The covered CDR3 bases are TGTACCAGTAGTATGCGGACAGGGGATATGGGTGGC. Protein sequence: CTSSMRTGDMGG. The full CDR3 reads CTSSMRTGDMGGYTF.

This clone was seen ten or more times. From the germline J gene comes the end of the CDR3, since the read stops 3 residues before it. The chain uses TRBV6-2 or TRBV6-3 and TRBJ2-3; D may be TRBD2 (5 bases). Germline V gene sequence: CDR1 MNHEY, CDR2 SVGEGT. V was pared by 6 bases and J by 0 bases, with 7 bases between. The CDR3 has 13 amino acids. The DNA read from the CDR3 is TGTGCCAGCAGCTGGACTAGCACAGATACG. The encoded protein is CASSWTSTDT. The CDR3, in full, reads CASSWTSTDTQYF.

This clone was seen repeatedly, ten times or more. CDR3 DNA, as far as it was read: TGTGCCAGCAGCCAGGGGTTAATGAACACTGAA. Residues: CASSQGLMNTE. The whole CDR3 region reads CASSQGLMNTEAFF. The chain carries TRBV5-5 and TRBJ1-1, with D possibly TRBD1 on 6 matching bases. Read data end 3 residues before the CDR3 end; the end is taken from the germline J gene. Germline CDR1 SGHKS, CDR2 YYEKEE (reference sequence). The length of the CDR3 is 14 residues. Trimming took off 4 bases at V and 0 bases at J, with 10 bases between the two ends. The full variable domain, with the rest looked up from reference TRBV5-5 and TRBJ1-1, is DAGVTQSPTHLIKTRGQQVTLRCSPISGHKSVSWYQQVLGQGPQFIFQYYEKEERGRGNFPDRFSARQFPNYSSELNVNALLLGDSALYLCASSQGLMNTEAFFGQGTRLTVV.

This clone was detected only a few times. Coverage ceases 3 residues before the CDR3 finishes, and the germline J gene fills in the end. This chain links TRBV19 with TRBJ1-3; D unclear. V was trimmed by 4 bases and J by 4 bases, leaving 8 bases between them. The CDR3 is 13 amino acids. Germline CDR1 and CDR2: LNHDA and SQIVND (reference sequence). The covered CDR3 bases are TGTGCCAGTAGTACCCTATCCGGAAACACC. Residues: CASSTLSGNT. In full, the CDR3 reads CASSTLSGNTIYF. Using reference TRBV19 and TRBJ1-3 for the parts outside the CDR3, the full variable domain is DGGITQSPKYLFRKEGQNVTLSCEQNLNHDAMYWYRQDPGQGLRLIYYSQIVNDFQKGDIAEGYSVSREKKESFPLTVTSAQKNPTAFYLCASSTLSGNTIYFGEGSWLTVV.

In this sample, this clone turned up many times. The read gets to within 3 residues of the CDR3 end, and the germline J gene fills in the rest. This sequence joins TRBV5-4 and TRBJ2-2, with D tentatively TRBD1 (6 bases). Trimming took 6 bases from V and 3 from J, leaving 18 bases between them. There are 16 residues in the CDR3. Germline CDR1 SGHNT, CDR2 YYREEE (reference sequence). This CDR3 is CASTPPGTSHTGELFF. The CDR3 DNA, read in part, is TGTGCCAGCACCCCACCCGGGACAAGTCACACCGGGGAG. Variable domain in full (rest from reference TRBV5-4 and TRBJ2-2): ETGVTQSPTHLIKTRGQQVTLRCSSQSGHNTVSWYQQALGQGPQFIFQYYREEENGRGNFPPRFSGLQFPNYSSELNVNALELDDSALYLCASTPPGTSHTGELFFGEGSRLTVL.

As concerns this clone: The observed sequence ends 3 residues before the CDR3 terminus, with the missing tail filled in from the germline J gene. The chain has TRBV7-8 and TRBJ1-3; D not certain. V was clipped by 5 bases and J by 6 bases, with 17 bases between them. This CDR3 region has 15 residues. Looked up from germline, CDR1 is SGHVS and CDR2 is FQNEAQ. CDR3 loop: CASSSSRSSVNTIYF. Partial CDR3 DNA: TGTGCCAGCAGCAGCTCCAGGTCCTCGGTAAACACC.

In this sample, this clone turned up a few times. The sequenced fragment ends 3 residues before the CDR3 boundary, so the rest is inferred from the germline J gene. The V gene is TRBV19, the J gene TRBJ1-2, with D possibly matching TRBD1 (6 bases). V shed 6 bases and J shed 2 bases, with 13 bases lying between them. The germline V gene encodes CDR1 LNHDA and CDR2 SQIVND (reference sequence). The CDR3 spans 14 residues. CDR3 sequence reads: CASRQGRFNYGYTF. The sequenced part of the CDR3 DNA is TGTGCCAGTAGACAGGGAAGGTTCAACTATGGC.

This clone was observed many times. The CDR3 is cut off 3 residues early in the read; its end comes from the germline J gene. This rearrangement joins TRBV10-1 to TRBJ1-5; D is possibly TRBD1 (5 bases). The CDR3 length is 13 residues. Germline V gene data show CDR1 as WNHNN and CDR2 as SYGVQD (reference sequence). Trimming left V 7 bases short and J 5 bases short, with 12 bases between. The CDR3 loop reads CASNATGDQPQHF. The CDR3 DNA, read in part, is TGCGCCAGCAATGCTACAGGAGATCAGCCC.

As concerns this clone: Read sequence stops 3 residues before the CDR3 end, and the germline J gene provides the missing end. The chain links TRBV7-9 to TRBJ2-2; weak D call: TRBD2 (6 bases). The CDR3 runs to 15 residues. Between the trimmed V and J ends, which lost 10 bases and 2 bases, there was a span of 17 bases. Germline loops: CDR1 SEHNR, CDR2 FQNEAQ (reference sequence). Incomplete CDR3 DNA: TGTGCCACCCCAGTTGGGGGGATCAACACCGGGGAG. Its protein is CATPVGGINTGE. The complete CDR3 protein is CATPVGGINTGELFF.

This clone was recorded at least ten times. The read ends 3 residues early relative to the CDR3; the germline J gene fills the gap. The V gene is TRBV7-3, the J gene TRBJ2-2; 7 positions match TRBD2. CDR1 is SGHTA, CDR2 FQGTGA, per germline. CDR3 length equals 16 residues. Unmatched junction bases numbered 7, after V lost 5 bases and J lost 1 base. The CDR3 bases that were read are TGTGCCAGCAGCCTGGGAGGGACTCAGAACACCGGGGAG. Protein sequence: CASSLGGTQNTGE. The full CDR3 is CASSLGGTQNTGELFF. The whole variable domain, filled in from reference TRBV7-3 and TRBJ2-2, reads GAGVSQTPSNKVTEKGKYVELRCDPISGHTALYWYRQSLGQGPEFLIYFQGTGAADDSGLPNDRFFAVRPEGSVSTLKIQRTERGDSAVYLCASSLGGTQNTGELFFGEGSRLTVL.

This clone was recorded a few times. The read falls 3 residues short of the CDR3 end, and the missing part is taken from the germline J gene. V usage is TRBV18 and J usage is TRBJ2-7; TRBD1 might be the D (5 bases). CDR3 length: 13 amino acids. The V gene lost 0 bases and the J gene lost 6 bases, with 9 bases spanning the gap. Germline V gene data show CDR1 as KGHSH and CDR2 as LQKENI. CDR3 protein: CASSPPQVSEQYF. The covered CDR3 bases are TGTGCCAGCTCACCACCACAGGTCTCCGAG.

This clone has more than one count but fewer than ten. Sequencing ends 3 residues short of the CDR3 end; the germline J gene provides the rest. J is TRBJ2-1 and V is TRBV6-2 or TRBV6-3; possibly TRBD1 for D (7 bases). V lost 11 bases and J lost 7, with 15 bases in between. This CDR3 is built from 12 residues. The germline CDR1 and CDR2 sequences are MNHEY and SVGEGT. CDR3 sequence: CAGGGGGNEQFF. The DNA read from the CDR3 is TGTGCCGGAGGAGGGGGCGGGAATGAG.

This clone has more than one count but fewer than ten. Sequencing ends 3 residues short of the CDR3 end; the germline J gene provides the rest. This sequence joins TRBV6-2 or TRBV6-3 and TRBJ1-5; D unclear. Deletions cut 3 bases from V and 4 bases from J, with 16 bases between. The CDR3 is made up of 16 amino acids. Per the germline V gene, CDR1 is MNHEY and CDR2 is SVGEGT. The CDR3 protein is CASSYLQVYGNQPQHF. CDR3 DNA, as far as it was read: TGTGCCAGCAGTTATCTTCAGGTTTACGGAAATCAGCCC.

Of note for this clone: Read sequence stops 3 residues before the CDR3 end, and the germline J gene provides the missing end. This chain links TRBV11-2 with TRBJ2-5, with 8 nucleotides matching TRBD2. The trim removed 3 bases at V and 1 base at J, leaving 4 bases unmatched. Germline CDR1 reads SGHAT; CDR2 reads FQNNGV. This CDR3 contains 15 residues. Incomplete CDR3 DNA: TGTGCCAGCAGCTTCTCCACTAGCGGCCAAGAGACC. It yields the protein CASSFSTSGQET. The entire CDR3 is CASSFSTSGQETQYF.

This clone was detected ten times or more. The CDR3 extends 3 residues past the end of the read, so its final part is completed from the germline J gene. This chain connects TRBV20-1 to TRBJ1-2; D may be TRBD1 (5 bases). Trimming pared 5 bases from V and 2 bases from J, leaving 12 bases between. Germline assignment: CDR1 DFQATT and CDR2 SNEGSKA (reference sequence). The CDR3 contains 13 residues. The covered CDR3 bases are TGCAGTGCTGACCCGACAGACAACTATGGC. It specifies CSADPTDNYG. The full CDR3 protein reads CSADPTDNYGYTF.

As concerns this clone: Read data end 3 residues before the CDR3 end; the end is taken from the germline J gene. V gene TRBV18 combines with J gene TRBJ1-6; 7 nucleotides agree with TRBD1. The CDR3 spans 14 residues. The germline CDR1 and CDR2 sequences are KGHSH and LQKENI. The J segment lost 11 bases and the V segment lost 2 bases, leaving 6 bases of the junction unmatched. The part of the CDR3 DNA that was read is TGTGCCAGCTCACCAGGGGACAGCTGGGCACCC. Residues: CASSPGDSWAP. The whole CDR3 region reads CASSPGDSWAPLHF.

Remarks on this clone: The CDR3 extends 3 residues past the end of the read, so its final part is completed from the germline J gene. The chain uses TRBV7-2 and TRBJ1-5; D call uncertain. The germline V and J ends were trimmed by 3 bases and 8 bases, with 11 bases remaining between them. This CDR3 is 13 amino acids long. Germline lookup yields CDR1 SGHTA and CDR2 FQGNSA. The DNA read from the CDR3 is TGTGCCAGCAGCTTTCAACTTTATGAGCCC. Translating it yields CASSFQLYEP. The full CDR3 sequence reads CASSFQLYEPQHF.